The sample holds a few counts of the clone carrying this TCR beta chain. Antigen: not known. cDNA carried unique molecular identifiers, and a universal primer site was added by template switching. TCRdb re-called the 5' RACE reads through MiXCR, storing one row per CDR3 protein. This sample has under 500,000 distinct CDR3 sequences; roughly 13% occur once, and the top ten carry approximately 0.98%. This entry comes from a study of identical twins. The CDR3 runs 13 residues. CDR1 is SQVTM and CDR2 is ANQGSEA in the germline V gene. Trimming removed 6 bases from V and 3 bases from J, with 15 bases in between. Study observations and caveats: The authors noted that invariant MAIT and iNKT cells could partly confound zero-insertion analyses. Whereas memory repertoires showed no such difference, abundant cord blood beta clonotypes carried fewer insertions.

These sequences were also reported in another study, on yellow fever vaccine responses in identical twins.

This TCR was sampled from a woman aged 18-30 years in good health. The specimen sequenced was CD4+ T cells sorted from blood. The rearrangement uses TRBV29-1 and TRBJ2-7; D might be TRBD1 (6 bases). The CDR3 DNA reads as TGCAGCGTCATCCGGGACACCAACTACGAGCAGTACTTC. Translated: CSVIRDTNYEQYF.